Shown below are 11 T cell receptor beta chains from a single sample sequenced in a study of cytomegalovirus exposure and HLA in healthy donors (dated by TCRdb to 2016 to 2017). Libraries were prepared through the immunoSEQ multiplex PCR assay. The multiplex PCR relied on a mix of 60 forward primers for TCR Vbeta segments and 13 reverse primers for TCR Jbeta segments. In its TCRdb copy, this immuneACCESS table keeps in-frame sequences only and misses some clones. Where compared with another copy, unresolved V genes explain less than half of these, and the others have no known cause. The sample profile shows some 100,000 clones; about 80% of them were found once. Clones ranked in the top ten supply 7% to 9% of the sample. The sample comprised PBMCs. These receptors came from a woman aged 50 to 60 in good health and CMV-seropositive.

The chain links TRBV6-1 to TRBJ1-2; D not resolved. The V and J ends lost 8 bases and 4 bases respectively, with 8 bases between them. CDR1 and CDR2 from the germline V gene are MNHNS and SASEGT. The length of the CDR3 is 11 residues. In nucleotides, the CDR3 is TGTGCCAGCGGACTCCCCTATGGCTACACCTTC. It is translated as CASGLPYGYTF.

This chain links TRBV9 with TRBJ1-3; D might be TRBD1 (5 bases). The CDR3 is made up of 16 amino acids. The germline gives CDR1 SGDLS, CDR2 YYNGEE. V lost 3 bases to trimming and J lost 0 bases, with 13 bases between them. The CDR3 loop is CASSGDSFTSGNTIYF. The CDR3 bases are TGTGCCAGCAGCGGCGACAGTTTCACCTCTGGAAACACCATATATTTT.

This chain links TRBV2 with TRBJ2-4; D may be TRBD2 (5 bases). V was clipped by 6 bases and J by 3 bases, with 15 bases between them. CDR1 SNHLY and CDR2 FYNNEI come from the germline V gene. The CDR3 loop spans 15 amino acids. In DNA form, the CDR3 reads TGTGCCAGCAGCCGGCGGGCAGTTGACAAAAACATTCAGTACTTC. It translates to CASSRRAVDKNIQYF.

J is TRBJ2-5 and V is TRBV6-5, with 7 bases aligning to TRBD1. The end of the DNA aligns better with TRBJ2-7, so the J call may be wrong. CDR3 size: 14 residues. Looked up from germline, CDR1 is MNHEY and CDR2 is SVGAGI. Written as DNA, the CDR3 is TGTGCCAGCAATTCCCGGGACAGACTCTACGAGCAGTACTTC. Protein: CASNSRDRLYEQYF.

The chain recombines TRBV29-1 with TRBJ2-5, with D perhaps matching TRBD1 (6 bases). The length of the CDR3 is 14 residues. V was trimmed by 4 bases and J by 2 bases, leaving 14 bases between them. Germline V gene data show CDR1 as SQVTM and CDR2 as ANQGSEA. The CDR3 coding sequence is TGCAGCGTTGCCTTCGGACAGCTACAAGAGACCCAGTACTTC. It is translated as CSVAFGQLQETQYF. The whole variable domain, remainder taken from reference TRBV29-1 and TRBJ2-5, is SAVISQKPSRDICQRGTSLTIQCQVDSQVTMMFWYRQQPGQSLTLIATANQGSEATYESGFVIDKFPISRPNLTFSTLTVSNMSPEDSSIYLCSVAFGQLQETQYFGPGTRLLVL.

The genes are TRBV6-5 and TRBJ1-2, with D maybe TRBD1 (5 bases). Germline-derived CDR1 and CDR2 are MNHEY and SVGAGI. V lost 6 bases and J 6 bases, leaving 17 bases between the germline ends. The CDR3 runs 14 residues. The chain's CDR3 is CASRKMGGRNGYTF. As DNA, the CDR3 is TGTGCCAGCAGGAAAATGGGGGGGAGGAATGGCTACACCTTC.

This clone was detected only once. This sequence joins TRBV25-1 and TRBJ2-7, with 11 positions matching TRBD1. This CDR3 contains 14 residues. After removal of 6 bases from V and 3 bases from J, the junction contained 4 bases not matched to a gene. Germline values: CDR1 MGHDK, CDR2 SYGVNS. The CDR3 here is CASSLGTGGYEQYF. The CDR3 region has the DNA TGTGCCAGCAGCCTGGGGACAGGGGGCTACGAGCAGTACTTC.

V is TRBV25-1 and J is TRBJ1-6; D is unclear. This CDR3 region has 14 residues. V lost 2 bases, J lost 6 bases, and 8 bases lay in between. Germline CDR1 is MGHDK and CDR2 is SYGVNS. CDR3 sequence: CASSEIQINSPLHF. DNA of the CDR3: TGTGCCAGCAGTGAAATCCAGATTAATTCACCCCTCCACTTT.

The chain is built from TRBV10-3 and TRBJ1-5; 7 bases agree with TRBD1. Per the germline V gene, CDR1 is ENHRY and CDR2 is SYGVKD. V was clipped by 4 bases and J by 3 bases; unmatched bases: 6. This CDR3 has 15 amino acids. CDR3 sequence (DNA): TGTGCCATCAGTGGGGGAGACAGGGTCAATCAGCCCCAGCATTTT. It translates to CAISGGDRVNQPQHF.

By sample fraction, this clone is medium-sized. The chain employs TRBV6-6 and TRBJ1-4; D call uncertain. The germline V gene encodes CDR1 MNHNY and CDR2 SVGAGI (reference sequence). This CDR3 has 14 amino acids. V lost 2 bases to trimming and J lost 8 bases, with 12 bases between them. CDR3 region: CASSYITEREKLFF. The CDR3 region has the DNA TGTGCCAGCAGTTACATAACAGAACGGGAAAAACTGTTTTTT.

CDR3 nucleotide sequence: TGTGCCAGCAGGGACAGGGGCGGAGGCTACACCTTC. Amino acids: CASRDRGGGYTF. The J gene is TRBJ1-2, the V gene TRBV2, with 9 bases identical to TRBD1. This CDR3 spans 12 amino acids. The V and J ends lost 6 bases and 8 bases, in that order; junction bases with no gene match: 4. Germline CDR1 SNHLY, CDR2 FYNNEI.